This T cell receptor (beta chain) was documented in a study of OX40 agonist ivuxolimab in advanced cancers. In the study overall: Dose-escalation cases comprised hepatocellular carcinoma, melanoma, renal cell or head and neck cancer. Enrollees could have had prior anti-PD-1, anti-PD-L1 or anti-CTLA-4 therapy, which 40% to 45% had received. The study, taken as a whole, reports: Compared with others, partial responders at 0.1-3.0 mg/kg displayed clonal expansion among the lowest.

The CDR3 length is 14 residues. Deletions cut 3 bases from V and 5 bases from J, with 11 bases between. From germline, CDR1 is LNHDA and CDR2 SQIVND (reference sequence). This clone has a single count. Its antigen is not identified. Here immunoSEQ multiplex PCR was the method, and the copy in TCRdb shows in-frame clones only, minus some. This table holds roughly 100,000 clones, more than 80% found once. The clonotype originates from an adult with an advanced solid tumor such as melanoma, head and neck, liver or kidney cancer. The sample was CD4+ or CD8+ T cells sorted from blood, taken in a trial of the OX40 agonist ivuxolimab. J is TRBJ2-1 and V is TRBV19, with a tentative D call TRBD1 (5 bases). For the CDR3, the DNA is TGTGCCAGTAGTATCCGGACACGGAACAATGAGCAGTTCTTC. Protein product: CASSIRTRNNEQFF.